Each of the 14 T cell receptor beta chains below was sequenced from the same sample in a study of blood T cell repertoires in COVID-19. Here immunoSEQ multiplex PCR was the method, and the copy in TCRdb shows in-frame clones only, minus some. In the table there are more than 150,000 clones, 89% of which are singletons. Sequencing used peripheral blood. Receptors originate from a man aged 40-50 years with acute or convalescent COVID-19.

The J gene is TRBJ2-7, the V gene TRBV10-3, with 9 bases identical to TRBD1. V gave up 4 bases and J gave up 2 bases; unmatched junction bases: 15. Germline assignment: CDR1 ENHRY and CDR2 SYGVKD. CDR3 length equals 18 residues. The CDR3: CAISAVSPDRGGTYEQYF. The CDR3 bases are TGTGCCATCAGTGCCGTATCCCCAGACAGGGGGGGCACCTACGAGCAGTACTTC.

The rearrangement joins TRBV5-4 to TRBJ1-2; D might be TRBD1 (5 bases). Trimming stripped 7 bases from V and 4 bases from J, with 20 bases between. This CDR3 has 15 residues. CDR1 SGHNT and CDR2 YYREEE come from the germline V gene (reference sequence). The CDR3 sequence is CASAGGGDSPYGYTF. The CDR3 bases are TGTGCCAGCGCTGGGGGGGGTGACAGCCCCTATGGCTACACCTTC. Complete variable domain (other parts from reference TRBV5-4 and TRBJ1-2): ETGVTQSPTHLIKTRGQQVTLRCSSQSGHNTVSWYQQALGQGPQFIFQYYREEENGRGNFPPRFSGLQFPNYSSELNVNALELDDSALYLCASAGGGDSPYGYTFGSGTRLTVV.

This chain joins TRBV30 and TRBJ2-2; possible D gene TRBD2, 5 bases. CDR3 length: 16 amino acids. V lost 3 bases and J 0 bases, leaving 14 bases between the germline ends. Germline V lookup: CDR1 GTSNPN, CDR2 SVGIG (reference sequence). The CDR3 spells CAWSPLGVSNTGELFF. The CDR3 DNA follows: TGTGCCTGGAGCCCCCTCGGGGTCTCGAACACCGGGGAGCTGTTTTTT. Together with reference TRBV30 and TRBJ2-2, the CDR3 gives the full variable domain: SQTIHQWPATLVQPVGSPLSLECTVEGTSNPNLYWYRQAAGRGLQLLFYSVGIGQISSEVPQNLSASRPQDRQFILSSKKLLLSDSGFYLCAWSPLGVSNTGELFFGEGSRLTVL.

The chain employs TRBV9 and TRBJ1-1; D remains unclear. The V gene's germline CDR1 is SGDLS and CDR2 YYNGEE. The CDR3 has 13 amino acids. Trimming left V 0 bases short and J 4 bases short, with 7 bases between. The CDR3 loop reads CASSVELSTEAFF. CDR3 DNA: TGTGCCAGCAGCGTAGAACTAAGCACTGAAGCTTTCTTT.

V usage is TRBV9 and J usage is TRBJ2-2; 7 bases line up with TRBD2. V shed 0 bases, J shed 6 bases, and the junction held 2 bases outside the gene matches. The germline V gene encodes CDR1 SGDLS and CDR2 YYNGEE. This CDR3 is built from 14 residues. CDR3 DNA: TGTGCCAGCAGCGTAGCAGGGAGGGCCGGGGAGCTGTTTTTT. This codes for CASSVAGRAGELFF. Full variable domain (missing parts from reference TRBV9 and TRBJ2-2): DSGVTQTPKHLITATGQRVTLRCSPRSGDLSVYWYQQSLDQGLQFLIQYYNGEERAKGNILERFSAQQFPDLHSELNLSSLELGDSALYFCASSVAGRAGELFFGEGSRLTVL.

The V and J genes are TRBV4-3 and TRBJ2-2; D unclear. The CDR3 consists of 16 residues. Germline V gives CDR1 LGHNA, CDR2 YSLEER. The V end lost 0 bases, the J end lost 6 bases, and 14 bases lay between the germline ends. CDR3 in DNA: TGCGCCAGCAGCCAAGAAGTCCTTTCGCTAGCCGGGGAGCTGTTTTTT. Protein sequence: CASSQEVLSLAGELFF.

The chain links TRBV19 to TRBJ1-2; 7 nucleotides line up with TRBD1. Per germline, CDR1 LNHDA and CDR2 SQIVND (reference sequence). V lost 6 bases to trimming and J lost 4 bases; unmatched junction nucleotides: 2. The CDR3 sequence is 12 residues long. The CDR3 here is CASRGQSYGYTF. DNA of the CDR3: TGTGCCAGTAGGGGACAGAGCTATGGCTACACCTTC.

Only one count was recorded for this clone. The rearrangement joins TRBV19 to TRBJ2-5, with D hard to call. Trimming took 1 base from V and 1 from J, leaving 4 bases between them. The CDR3 has 13 residues. Germline V gene sequence: CDR1 LNHDA, CDR2 SQIVND (reference sequence). This chain's CDR3 is CASSIGSQETQYF. In DNA form, the CDR3 reads TGTGCCAGTAGTATAGGCAGCCAAGAGACCCAGTACTTC.

This rearrangement joins TRBV27 to TRBJ2-7, with a weak D call TRBD2 (6 bases). V was cut by 6 bases and J by 2 bases, with 17 bases left in between. CDR1 is MNHEY and CDR2 is SMNVEV in the germline V gene (reference sequence). The CDR3 loop spans 15 amino acids. The CDR3 region is CASSMAGRVPYEQYF. The CDR3 DNA follows: TGTGCCAGCAGCATGGCGGGACGCGTTCCCTACGAGCAGTACTTC.

V gene TRBV5-1 combines with J gene TRBJ2-6, with TRBD1 identical over 7 bases. After removal of 4 bases from V and 2 bases from J, the junction contained 3 bases not matched to a gene. Germline assignment: CDR1 SGHRS and CDR2 YFSETQ. CDR3 size: 15 residues. This chain's CDR3 is CASSLGQAGANVLTF. CDR3 nucleotide sequence: TGCGCCAGCAGCCTCGGACAGGCTGGGGCCAACGTCCTGACTTTC.

V and J are TRBV6-6 and TRBJ2-7, with 10 bases matching TRBD1. Germline V gene data show CDR1 as MNHNY and CDR2 as SVGAGI (reference sequence). The CDR3 spans 15 residues. J was trimmed by 1 base and V by 0 bases; bases with no gene match: 0. This CDR3 is CASSYSGQGSYEQYF. The CDR3, as DNA: TGTGCCAGCAGTTACTCGGGACAGGGGTCCTACGAGCAGTACTTC.

As DNA, the CDR3 is TGTGCCAGCAGTCCCGCGATGCAGCGGGCCTACGAGCAGTACTTC. Encoded protein: CASSPAMQRAYEQYF. This chain joins TRBV6-5 and TRBJ2-7; tentative D call: TRBD2 (6 bases). The germline gives CDR1 MNHEY, CDR2 SVGAGI. The CDR3 consists of 15 residues. V was clipped by 5 bases and J by 2 bases, with 16 bases between them.

The CDR3, as DNA: TGTGCCAGCAGCGAGCCGGGACAGGGTGCCTACGAGCAGTACTTC. Amino acids: CASSEPGQGAYEQYF. V is TRBV21-1 and J is TRBJ2-7; the table's D call TRBD1 went unverified against the DNA. TRBV21-1 is termed a pseudogene. The CDR3 has 15 amino acids.

The chain couples TRBV2 to TRBJ2-1; TRBD1 aligns across 8 bases. V trimming: 3 bases; J trimming: 3 bases; junction bases outside the gene matches: 7. The CDR3 length is 16 residues. Per germline, CDR1 SNHLY and CDR2 FYNNEI. CDR3: CASSEWQGAGYNEQFF. The CDR3 region has the DNA TGTGCCAGCAGTGAGTGGCAGGGGGCTGGCTACAATGAGCAGTTCTTC.